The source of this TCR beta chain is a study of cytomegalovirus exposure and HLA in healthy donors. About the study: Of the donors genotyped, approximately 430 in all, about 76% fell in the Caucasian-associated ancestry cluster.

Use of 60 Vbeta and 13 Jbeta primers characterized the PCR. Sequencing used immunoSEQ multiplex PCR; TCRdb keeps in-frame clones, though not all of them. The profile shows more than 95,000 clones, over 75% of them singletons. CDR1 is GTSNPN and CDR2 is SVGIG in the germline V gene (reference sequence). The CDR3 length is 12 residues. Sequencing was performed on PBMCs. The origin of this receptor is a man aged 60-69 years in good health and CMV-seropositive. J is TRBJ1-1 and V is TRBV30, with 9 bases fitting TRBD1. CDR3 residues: CAWGQGNTEAFF. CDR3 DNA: TGTGCGTGGGGACAGGGGAACACTGAAGCTTTCTTT.